Listed below are T cell receptor beta chains from one sample, sequenced in a study of T cell changes during pregnancy in multiple sclerosis. Repertoires were generated with immunoSEQ multiplex PCR, while TCRdb's copy carries only in-frame clones and drops some. The sample lists 70,000 to 95,000 clones, 90% to 95% occurring once. Specimen: peripheral blood, collected in the third trimester of pregnancy. These receptor sequences come from a female donor with multiple sclerosis, enrolled in a pregnancy study. CDR3s include the opening cysteine and the closing phenylalanine or tryptophan. Each record gives: V gene, CDR3 protein.

v_call: TRBV6-5
cdr3_aa: CASKGQGYGYTF

v_call: TRBV6-5
cdr3_aa: CASSSGTSGYEQYF

v_call: TRBV28
cdr3_aa: CASRKGTVAAFF

v_call: TRBV11-2
cdr3_aa: CASSLVDGGGGSYEQYF

v_call: TRBV5-1
cdr3_aa: CASSLGGLAGGPLSNEQFF

v_call: TRBV9
cdr3_aa: CASSVAVQGYEQYF

v_call: TRBV7-9
cdr3_aa: CASSGTGGLNTEAFF

v_call: TRBV9
cdr3_aa: CASGQGVEAFF

v_call: TRBV29-1
cdr3_aa: CSVESHRDYNEQFF

v_call: TRBV9
cdr3_aa: CASSSEAGNTDTQYF

v_call: TRBV18
cdr3_aa: CASSPFGETQYF

v_call: TRBV15
cdr3_aa: CATSSGLAGGRGFSYEQYF

v_call: TRBV5-1
cdr3_aa: CASSLSATGSYGYTF

v_call: TRBV27
cdr3_aa: CASSLTGGSNQPQHF

v_call: TRBV5-1
cdr3_aa: CASSLVVTGANTGELFF

v_call: TRBV19
cdr3_aa: CASSELQGPGYTF

v_call: TRBV7-2
cdr3_aa: CASSMGVYNEQFF

v_call: TRBV5-1
cdr3_aa: CASSSGDSTYEQYF

v_call: TRBV19
cdr3_aa: CASSIGSRGITEAFF

v_call: TRBV29-1
cdr3_aa: CSVEDYAGSGNTIYF

v_call: TRBV5-1
cdr3_aa: CASSWGGAEQFF

v_call: TRBV6-1
cdr3_aa: CASGQGPNQPQHF

v_call: TRBV25-1
cdr3_aa: CASSEYSGTGGEKLFF

v_call: TRBV29-1
cdr3_aa: CSVEAGDTEAFF

v_call: TRBV14
cdr3_aa: CASSQDPGYNEQFF

v_call: TRBV30
cdr3_aa: CAWSVPGGGVDTQYF

v_call: TRBV5-1
cdr3_aa: CASSLTGSNSGANVLTF

v_call: TRBV6-1
cdr3_aa: CASSALLGGNQPQHF